This TCR beta chain was profiled in a study of CD8 T cells in Susac syndrome. The authors reverse transcribed about 0.5 to 1 ug RNA with random hexamers. TCRdb ran MiXCR on the immunoSEQ multiplex PCR reads and lists one entry per CDR3 protein. The data show almost 450,000 distinct CDR3 sequences, around 85% seen once. CDR1 and CDR2 from the germline V gene are SNHLY and FYNNEI. The V and J ends lost 6 bases and 5 bases, in that order; junction bases with no gene match: 4. The CDR3 has 15 amino acids. This clonotype occurred once. Purification of the CD8+ and CD4+ T cells relied on negative isolation, and TEMRA cells underwent FACS enrichment.

The sequence was obtained from a human donor with multiple sclerosis. The chain couples TRBV2 to TRBJ2-1; 13 bases line up with TRBD2. Specimen: CD8+ T cells from PBMCs. CDR3 DNA sequence: TGTGCCAGCAGGGGACTAGCGGGGATGAACAATGAGCAGTTCTTC. Translated, it gives CASRGLAGMNNEQFF.